What follows describes a single T cell receptor beta chain. This sample was included in a study of blood T cell repertoires in COVID-19. Study at large: Donors in the United States, Italy and Spain gave samples during acute or convalescent COVID-19. In each case, the material was cDNA or gDNA derived from T cells, B-cell-depleted T cells, or PBMCs.

This CDR3 has 16 amino acids. Trimming took 3 bases from V and 0 from J; bases not matched to a gene: 4. Germline V gene sequence: CDR1 MNHNS, CDR2 SASEGT. Original analysis: The assay estimated nucleated cells by amplifying reference gene primers. Sequencing was performed with immunoSEQ multiplex PCR; in TCRdb, only in-frame clones are kept and a portion is missing. That table supplies the V and J calls and clone size; D and trimming were determined from the DNA. The data contain under 130,000 clones, 70% to 90% of them seen just once; the ten biggest clones take up around 3.1%. The receptor was isolated from a man between 50 and 59 years old in a cohort sampled during active COVID-19. The chain carries TRBV6-1 and TRBJ2-3; TRBD2 matches at 9 bases. The sequenced sample was peripheral blood. Here the CDR3 DNA reads TGTGCCAGCAGTGATTTGGCGGGGGGGAGCACAGATACGCAGTATTTT. Its protein product is CASSDLAGGSTDTQYF.